A single sample gave rise to the 10 T cell receptor beta chains below, sequenced in a study of T cell clones after liver transplantation. This table comes from immunoSEQ multiplex PCR, and its TCRdb copy is limited to in-frame clones, with some not included. The sample has tens of thousands of clones; 71% are singletons. Material: CD4+ T cells from blood, obtained before liver transplant. All receptors derive from a human donor who received a liver transplant.

The V gene is TRBV19, the J gene TRBJ2-2, with 7 bases matching TRBD1. J was trimmed by 4 bases and V by 5 bases; bases with no gene match: 4. The germline gives CDR1 LNHDA, CDR2 SQIVND (reference sequence). This CDR3 is 14 amino acids long. CDR3 amino acids: CASSPGGGTGELFF. The CDR3 nucleotides are TGTGCCAGTAGTCCAGGGGGTGGCACCGGGGAGCTGTTTTTT.

CDR3 loop: CASRMQGASNEQYF. CDR3 nucleotide sequence: TGCGCCAGCAGAATGCAGGGGGCATCTAACGAGCAGTACTTC. This sequence joins TRBV4-1 and TRBJ2-7, with TRBD1 matching 8 bases. The CDR3 is 14 amino acids. With 6 bases clipped from V and 5 bases from J, the junction kept 9 bases outside the gene matches. Germline values: CDR1 MGHRA, CDR2 YSYEKL.

This clone was seen once. V and J are TRBV6-6 and TRBJ2-7; the match to TRBD1 covers 7 bases. V was pared by 7 bases and J by 11 bases, with 8 bases of the junction left unmatched. The germline gives CDR1 MNHNY, CDR2 SVGAGI (reference sequence). The CDR3 is 11 amino acids. CDR3 residues: CASTRGDRKYF. Here the CDR3 DNA reads TGTGCCAGCACCCGTGGGGACAGAAAGTACTTC.

V gene TRBV28 combines with J gene TRBJ1-5, with TRBD1 identical over 9 bases. With 3 bases clipped from V and 6 bases from J, the junction kept 6 bases outside the gene matches. The CDR3 is 15 amino acids. CDR1 and CDR2 from the germline V gene are MDHEN and SYDVKM. The CDR3 sequence: CASSLPTGGSQPQHF. CDR3 DNA sequence: TGTGCCAGCAGTTTGCCAACAGGGGGCAGTCAGCCCCAGCATTTT.

The chain uses TRBV7-2 and TRBJ2-4, with a tentative D call TRBD1 (5 bases). Germline lookup yields CDR1 SGHTA and CDR2 FQGNSA. Between the trimmed V and J ends, which lost 1 base and 0 bases, there was a span of 7 bases. The CDR3 loop spans 15 amino acids. As DNA, the CDR3 is TGTGCCAGCAGCTTAGACAGGATAGCCAAAAACATTCAGTACTTC. Residues: CASSLDRIAKNIQYF.

This chain links TRBV7-8 with TRBJ2-5; 8 positions agree with TRBD1. From germline, CDR1 is SGHVS and CDR2 FQNEAQ. The CDR3 is 14 amino acids. V was clipped by 5 bases and J by 5 bases; unmatched bases: 7. The CDR3 nucleotides are TGTGCCAGCAGCCTTGGACAGGGTTTGGAGACCCAGTACTTC. This encodes CASSLGQGLETQYF.

The chain joins TRBV7-9 to TRBJ2-2; possibly TRBD2 for D (6 bases). This CDR3 is built from 13 residues. CDR1 is SEHNR and CDR2 is FQNEAQ in the germline V gene (reference sequence). The V end was cut by 8 bases, the J end by 4 bases, with 11 bases between. CDR3 loop: CASRGSLTGELFF. As DNA, the CDR3 is TGTGCCAGCCGGGGGAGCCTCACCGGGGAGCTGTTTTTT. The full variable domain, with the rest looked up from reference TRBV7-9 and TRBJ2-2, is DTGVSQNPRHKITKRGQNVTFRCDPISEHNRLYWYRQTLGQGPEFLTYFQNEAQLEKSRLLSDRFSAERPKGSFSTLEIQRTEQGDSAMYLCASRGSLTGELFFGEGSRLTVL.

This clone appeared a single time. The chain combines TRBV14 with TRBJ2-1; D uncertain. Germline V gene sequence: CDR1 SGHDN, CDR2 FVKESK. The germline V and J ends were trimmed by 0 bases and 4 bases, with 4 bases remaining between them. The CDR3 contains 13 residues. This chain's CDR3 is CASSQEEYNEQFF. In DNA, the CDR3 is TGTGCCAGCAGCCAAGAAGAGTACAATGAGCAGTTCTTC.

The chain combines TRBV19 with TRBJ2-7, with TRBD1 identical over 8 bases. Germline V gene sequence: CDR1 LNHDA, CDR2 SQIVND (reference sequence). The CDR3 contains 12 residues. V lost 5 bases to trimming and J lost 7 bases; unmatched junction nucleotides: 4. CDR3 DNA sequence: TGTGCCAGTAGTGCCAGACAGGGGGAGCAGTACTTC. This sequence encodes CASSARQGEQYF.

The gene calls are TRBV6-1 and TRBJ2-2; 10 positions match TRBD1. Germline V gene data show CDR1 as MNHNS and CDR2 as SASEGT. CDR3 length equals 15 residues. V lost 6 bases, J lost 7 bases, and 8 bases stayed unmatched. The CDR3 coding sequence is TGTGCCAGCAGCGAATGGACAGGGGGAAACGGGGAGCTGTTTTTT. Translating gives CASSEWTGGNGELFF.